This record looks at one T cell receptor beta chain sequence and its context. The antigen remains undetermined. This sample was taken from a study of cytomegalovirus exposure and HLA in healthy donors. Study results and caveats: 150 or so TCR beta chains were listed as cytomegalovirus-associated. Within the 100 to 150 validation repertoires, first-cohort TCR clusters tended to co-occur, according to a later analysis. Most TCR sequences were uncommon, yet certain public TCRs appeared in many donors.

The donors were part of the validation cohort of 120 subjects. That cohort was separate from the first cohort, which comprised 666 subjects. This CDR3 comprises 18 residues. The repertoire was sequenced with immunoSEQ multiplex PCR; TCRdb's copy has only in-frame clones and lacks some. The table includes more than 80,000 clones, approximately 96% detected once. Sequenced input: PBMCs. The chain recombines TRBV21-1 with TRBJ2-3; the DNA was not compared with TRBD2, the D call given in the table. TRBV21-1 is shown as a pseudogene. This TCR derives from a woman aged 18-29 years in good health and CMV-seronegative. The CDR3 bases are TGTGCCAGCACGCTATTAAAACAAGCGGACGATGTCACAGATACGCAGTATTTT. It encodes CASTLLKQADDVTDTQYF.